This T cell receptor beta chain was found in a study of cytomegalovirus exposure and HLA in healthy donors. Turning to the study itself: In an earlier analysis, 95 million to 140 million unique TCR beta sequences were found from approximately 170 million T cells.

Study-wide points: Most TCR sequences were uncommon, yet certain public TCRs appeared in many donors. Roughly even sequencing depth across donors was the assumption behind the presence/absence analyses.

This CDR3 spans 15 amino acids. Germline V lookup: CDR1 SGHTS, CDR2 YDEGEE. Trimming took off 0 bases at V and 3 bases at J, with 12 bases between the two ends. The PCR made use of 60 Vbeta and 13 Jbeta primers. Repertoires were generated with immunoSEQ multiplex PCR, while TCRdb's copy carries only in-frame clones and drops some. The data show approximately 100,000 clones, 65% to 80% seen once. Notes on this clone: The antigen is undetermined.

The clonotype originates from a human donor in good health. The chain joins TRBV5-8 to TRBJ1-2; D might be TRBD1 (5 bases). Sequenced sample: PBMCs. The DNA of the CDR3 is TGTGCCAGCAGCTTGGTGGCCAGGGACTACTATGGCTACACCTTC. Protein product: CASSLVARDYYGYTF.